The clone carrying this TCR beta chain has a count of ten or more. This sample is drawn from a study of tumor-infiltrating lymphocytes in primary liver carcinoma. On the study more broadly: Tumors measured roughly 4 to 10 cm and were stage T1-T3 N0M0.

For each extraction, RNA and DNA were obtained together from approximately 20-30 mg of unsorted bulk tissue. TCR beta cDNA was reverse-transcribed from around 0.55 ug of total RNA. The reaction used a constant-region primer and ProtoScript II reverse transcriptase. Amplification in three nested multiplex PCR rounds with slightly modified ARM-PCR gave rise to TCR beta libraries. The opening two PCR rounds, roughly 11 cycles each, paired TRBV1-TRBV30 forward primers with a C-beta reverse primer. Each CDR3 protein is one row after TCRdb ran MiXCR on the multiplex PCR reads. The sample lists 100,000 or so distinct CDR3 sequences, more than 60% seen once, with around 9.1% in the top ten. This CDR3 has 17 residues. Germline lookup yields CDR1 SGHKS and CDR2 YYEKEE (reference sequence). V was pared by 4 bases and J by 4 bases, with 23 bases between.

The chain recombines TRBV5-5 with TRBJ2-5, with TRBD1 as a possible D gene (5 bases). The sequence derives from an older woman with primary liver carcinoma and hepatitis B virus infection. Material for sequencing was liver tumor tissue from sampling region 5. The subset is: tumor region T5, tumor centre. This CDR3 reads CASSPGVGLQLRETQYF. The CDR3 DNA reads TGTGCCAGCAGCCCGGGCGTGGGGCTCCAATTGAGAGAGACCCAGTACTTC. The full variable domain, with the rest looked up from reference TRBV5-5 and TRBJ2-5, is DAGVTQSPTHLIKTRGQQVTLRCSPISGHKSVSWYQQVLGQGPQFIFQYYEKEERGRGNFPDRFSARQFPNYSSELNVNALLLGDSALYLCASSPGVGLQLRETQYFGPGTRLLVL.